This is a list of T cell receptor beta chains from one sample in a study of breast tumors, draining lymph nodes, adjacent tissues. One entry per CDR3 protein results from TCRdb running MiXCR on the multiplex PCR reads. Of about 230,000 distinct CDR3 sequences listed, about a third are singletons. The sequenced sample consisted of axillary lymph node tissue. Receptors were obtained from a female donor with breast cancer. Some clones in this sample may be carry-over from other donors' samples. Both conserved end residues are part of each CDR3. The D gene is left open where the match is weak. Clone size is shown for a subset of rows, as once, few, many or a class of expanded clone.

cdr3_length: 15; d_call: -; j_call: TRBJ1-4; clone_size: many; v_call: TRBV6-5; cdr3_nt: TGTGCCAGCAGTCACTCGTTAAGGGATGCCGAAAAACTGTTTTTT; cdr3_aa: CASSHSLRDAEKLFF
cdr3_length: 14; d_call: -; j_call: TRBJ1-4; clone_size: -; v_call: TRBV12-3/TRBV12-4; cdr3_nt: TGTGCCAGCAGGGCGGGAGTGGCCGGTGAAAAACTGTTTTTT; cdr3_aa: CASRAGVAGEKLFF
cdr3_length: 15; d_call: -; j_call: TRBJ1-5; clone_size: -; v_call: TRBV7-2; cdr3_nt: TGTGCCAGCACCCGGACTAGCGGGGTGGCCCAGCCCCAGCATTTT; cdr3_aa: CASTRTSGVAQPQHF
cdr3_length: 13; d_call: -; j_call: TRBJ1-5; clone_size: many; v_call: TRBV28; cdr3_nt: TGTGCCACCGCGAGGCCGGGAAATCAGCCCCAGCATTTT; cdr3_aa: CATARPGNQPQHF
cdr3_length: 13; d_call: -; j_call: TRBJ2-7; clone_size: -; v_call: TRBV20-1; cdr3_nt: TGCAGTGCTAGAGATGGTGGGGATTACGAGCAGTACTTC; cdr3_aa: CSARDGGDYEQYF
cdr3_length: 16; d_call: -; j_call: TRBJ1-5; clone_size: -; v_call: TRBV20-1; cdr3_nt: TGCAGTGCAGACCAACTAGCGGGAGGGTACAATGAGCCCCAGCATTTT; cdr3_aa: CSADQLAGGYNEPQHF
cdr3_length: 15; d_call: TRBD2; j_call: TRBJ2-1; clone_size: many; v_call: TRBV20-1; cdr3_nt: TGCAGTGCCCTTCCCCCTAGCGGGTTCTACAATGAGCAGTTCTTC; cdr3_aa: CSALPPSGFYNEQFF
cdr3_length: 15; d_call: -; j_call: TRBJ2-7; clone_size: -; v_call: TRBV24-1; cdr3_nt: TGTGCCACCAGTGCTCGCCCACCCACAGCCTACGAGCAGTACTTC; cdr3_aa: CATSARPPTAYEQYF
cdr3_length: 13; d_call: -; j_call: TRBJ1-2; clone_size: -; v_call: TRBV7-9; cdr3_nt: TGTGCCAGCAGCTACGGGGGTGGCTATGGCTACACCTTC; cdr3_aa: CASSYGGGYGYTF
cdr3_length: 15; d_call: TRBD2; j_call: TRBJ2-7; clone_size: few; v_call: TRBV3-1; cdr3_nt: TGTGCCAGCAGCCAAGATCGAAGCGGGAGATACGAGCAGTGCTTC; cdr3_aa: CASSQDRSGRYEQCF
cdr3_length: 19; d_call: TRBD1; j_call: TRBJ2-3; clone_size: few; v_call: TRBV10-1; cdr3_nt: TGCGCCAGCAGCTCCGGACAGGCCATCTCAGGCTACGACACAGATACGCAGTATTTT; cdr3_aa: CASSSGQAISGYDTDTQYF
cdr3_length: 14; d_call: -; j_call: TRBJ2-1; clone_size: -; v_call: TRBV24-1; cdr3_nt: TGTGCCACCAGTGACCCCGGGAGTCGGAATGAGCAGTTCTTC; cdr3_aa: CATSDPGSRNEQFF
cdr3_length: 15; d_call: -; j_call: TRBJ2-5; clone_size: -; v_call: TRBV7-9; cdr3_nt: TGTGCCAGCAGCCTAGGGACAAGGAGTCGAGAGACCCAGTACTTC; cdr3_aa: CASSLGTRSRETQYF
cdr3_length: 16; d_call: -; j_call: TRBJ2-2; clone_size: many; v_call: TRBV9; cdr3_nt: TGTGCCAGCAGCGTAAGAGTGGGTTTGAACACCGGGGAGCTGTTTTTT; cdr3_aa: CASSVRVGLNTGELFF
cdr3_length: 14; d_call: TRBD2; j_call: TRBJ2-5; clone_size: many; v_call: TRBV5-1; cdr3_nt: TGCGCCAGTACTAGCGGGACGTACCAAGAGACCCAGTACTTC; cdr3_aa: CASTSGTYQETQYF
cdr3_length: 13; d_call: TRBD1; j_call: TRBJ2-4; clone_size: many; v_call: TRBV29-1; cdr3_nt: TGCAGCTTCTCGGACAGGGGGATAGGCATTCAGTACTTC; cdr3_aa: CSFSDRGIGIQYF
cdr3_length: 14; d_call: -; j_call: TRBJ2-5; clone_size: -; v_call: TRBV24-1; cdr3_nt: TGTGCCACCAGTGACCCCACAGGGACGAAGACCCAGTACTTC; cdr3_aa: CATSDPTGTKTQYF